This entry features one TCR beta chain sequence. Its antigen is still unknown. Other nucleotide sequences from this sample produce the same CDR3. The PCR used 60 Vbeta and 13 Jbeta primers. TCRdb keeps only in-frame clones here, not all; method: immunoSEQ multiplex PCR. The profile shows some 130,000 clones, 80% of them singletons. The CDR3 has 18 amino acids. J gave up 0 bases and V 0 bases, and 7 bases lay outside the gene matches. Per the germline V gene, CDR1 is SGHNT and CDR2 is YENEEA. This sample is part of a study of cytomegalovirus exposure and HLA in healthy donors. Study-wide background: An early release of data contained about 85 million unique TCRs, which came from HLA-typed donors.

Points from the study as a whole: A later analysis showed HLA-associated TCR beta chains outstripping equally common others in clonal expansion. Some V segments could not be told apart, so they were left out, TRBV6-2 and TRBV6-3 among them.

This chain connects TRBV11-3 to TRBJ2-1; TRBD2 agrees at 8 bases. This TCR came from a man aged 25-40 years in good health. The sequencing input was PBMCs. The CDR3 coding sequence is TGTGCCAGCAGCTTAGATCAAGGCGGGACTAGCTCCTACAATGAGCAGTTCTTC. This sequence encodes CASSLDQGGTSSYNEQFF.